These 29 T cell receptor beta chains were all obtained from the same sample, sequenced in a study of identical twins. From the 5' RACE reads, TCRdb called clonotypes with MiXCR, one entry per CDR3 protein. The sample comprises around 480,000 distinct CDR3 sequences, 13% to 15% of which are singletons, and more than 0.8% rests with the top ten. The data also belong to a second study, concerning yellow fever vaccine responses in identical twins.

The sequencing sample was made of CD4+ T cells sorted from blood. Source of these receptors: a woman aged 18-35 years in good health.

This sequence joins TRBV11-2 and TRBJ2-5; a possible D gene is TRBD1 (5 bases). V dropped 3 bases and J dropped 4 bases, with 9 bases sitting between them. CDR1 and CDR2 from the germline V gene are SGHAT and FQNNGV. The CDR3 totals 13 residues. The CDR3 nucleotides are TGTGCCAGCAGCTTTCAGGGCGCAGAGACCCAGTACTTC. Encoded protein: CASSFQGAETQYF.

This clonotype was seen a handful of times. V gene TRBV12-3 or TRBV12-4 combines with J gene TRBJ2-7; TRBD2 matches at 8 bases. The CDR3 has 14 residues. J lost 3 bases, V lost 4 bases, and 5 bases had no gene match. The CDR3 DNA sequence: TGTGCCAGCAGTTACGCGGGGGGACGCTACGAGCAGTACTTC. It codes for CASSYAGGRYEQYF.

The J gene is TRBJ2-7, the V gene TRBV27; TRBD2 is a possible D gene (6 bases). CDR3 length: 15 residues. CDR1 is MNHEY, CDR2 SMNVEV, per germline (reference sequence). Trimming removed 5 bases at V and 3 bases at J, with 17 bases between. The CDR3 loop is CASSPSGPGGYEQYF. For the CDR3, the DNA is TGTGCCAGCAGTCCCAGCGGGCCAGGCGGCTACGAGCAGTACTTC.

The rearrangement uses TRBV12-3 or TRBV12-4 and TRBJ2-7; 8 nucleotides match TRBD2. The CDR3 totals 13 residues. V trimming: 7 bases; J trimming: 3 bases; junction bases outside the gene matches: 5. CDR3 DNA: TGTGCCAGCAAAACGGGGGGGAACTACGAGCAGTACTTC. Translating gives CASKTGGNYEQYF.

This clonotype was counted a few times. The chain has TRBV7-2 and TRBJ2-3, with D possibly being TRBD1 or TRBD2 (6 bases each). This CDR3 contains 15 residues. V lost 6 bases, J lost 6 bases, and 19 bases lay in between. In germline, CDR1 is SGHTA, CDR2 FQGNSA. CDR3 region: CASSYQGLALDTQYF. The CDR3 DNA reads TGTGCCAGCAGTTACCAGGGGCTAGCGTTGGATACGCAGTATTTT.

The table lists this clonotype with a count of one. This CDR3 reads CASSQASGRVTDTQYF. The CDR3 region has the DNA TGTGCCAGCAGCCAGGCAAGCGGGAGGGTAACAGATACGCAGTATTTT. This chain connects TRBV3-1 to TRBJ2-3, with 10 bases matching TRBD2. Germline trimming cut 3 bases from V and 3 bases from J; bases unmatched to any gene: 6. The CDR3 consists of 16 residues. Per germline, CDR1 LGHDT and CDR2 YNNKEL (reference sequence).

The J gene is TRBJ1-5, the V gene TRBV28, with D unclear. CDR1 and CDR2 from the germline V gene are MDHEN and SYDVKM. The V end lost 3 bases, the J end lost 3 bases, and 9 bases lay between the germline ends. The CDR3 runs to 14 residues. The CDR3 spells CASSFAENNQPQHF. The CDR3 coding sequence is TGTGCCAGCAGTTTTGCAGAGAACAATCAGCCCCAGCATTTT.

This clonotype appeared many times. DNA for the CDR3: TGTGCCAGCAGCATGACTAGCGGGAGGGCCACAGATACGCAGTATTTT. Its protein product is CASSMTSGRATDTQYF. The J gene is TRBJ2-3, the V gene TRBV12-3 or TRBV12-4; the match to TRBD2 covers 14 bases. CDR3 length: 16 residues. The junction had 4 bases not matched to a gene; V was cut back by 6 bases and J by 2 bases.

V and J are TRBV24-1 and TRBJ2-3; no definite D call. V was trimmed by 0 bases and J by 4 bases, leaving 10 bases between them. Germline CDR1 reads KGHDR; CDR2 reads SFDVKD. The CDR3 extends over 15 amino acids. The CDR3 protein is CATSDLVSSPDTQYF. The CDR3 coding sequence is TGTGCCACCAGTGATTTGGTCAGCTCCCCAGATACGCAGTATTTT.

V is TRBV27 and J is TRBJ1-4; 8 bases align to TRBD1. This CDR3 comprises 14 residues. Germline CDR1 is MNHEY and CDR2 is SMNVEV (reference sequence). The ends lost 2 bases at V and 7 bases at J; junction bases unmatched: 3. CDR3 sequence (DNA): TGTGCCAGCAGTTTACAGGGGGCCGCTGAAAAACTGTTTTTT. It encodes CASSLQGAAEKLFF.

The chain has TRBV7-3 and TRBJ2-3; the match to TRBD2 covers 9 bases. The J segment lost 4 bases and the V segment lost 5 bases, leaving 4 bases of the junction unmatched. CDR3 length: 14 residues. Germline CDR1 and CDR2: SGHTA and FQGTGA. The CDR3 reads CASSKSGGSDTQYF. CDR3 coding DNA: TGTGCCAGCAGCAAAAGCGGGGGGTCAGATACGCAGTATTTT.

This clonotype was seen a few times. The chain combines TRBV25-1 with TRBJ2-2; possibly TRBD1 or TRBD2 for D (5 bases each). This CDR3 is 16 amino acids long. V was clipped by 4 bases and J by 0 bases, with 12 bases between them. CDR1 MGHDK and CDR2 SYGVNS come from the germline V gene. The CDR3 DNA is TGTGCCAGCAGTGCTCATGGGGGTTCGAACACCGGGGAGCTGTTTTTT. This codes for CASSAHGGSNTGELFF.

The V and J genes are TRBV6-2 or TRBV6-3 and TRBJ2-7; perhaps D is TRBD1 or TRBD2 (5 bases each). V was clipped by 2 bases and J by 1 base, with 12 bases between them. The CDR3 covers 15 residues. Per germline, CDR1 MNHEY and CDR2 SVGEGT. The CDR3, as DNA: TGTGCCAGCAGTTACCTTGGGACGGGATCCTACGAGCAGTACTTC. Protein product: CASSYLGTGSYEQYF.

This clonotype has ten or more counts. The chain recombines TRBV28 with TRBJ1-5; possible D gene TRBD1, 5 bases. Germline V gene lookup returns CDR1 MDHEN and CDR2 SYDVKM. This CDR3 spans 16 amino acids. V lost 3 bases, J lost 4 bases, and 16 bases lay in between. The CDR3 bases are TGTGCCAGCAGTTTTCCAAACCGGGGGGTTAATCAGCCCCAGCATTTT. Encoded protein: CASSFPNRGVNQPQHF. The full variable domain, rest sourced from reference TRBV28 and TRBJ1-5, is DVKVTQSSRYLVKRTGEKVFLECVQDMDHENMFWYRQDPGLGLRLIYFSYDVKMKEKGDIPEGYSVSREKKERFSLILESASTNQTSMYLCASSFPNRGVNQPQHFGDGTRLSIL.

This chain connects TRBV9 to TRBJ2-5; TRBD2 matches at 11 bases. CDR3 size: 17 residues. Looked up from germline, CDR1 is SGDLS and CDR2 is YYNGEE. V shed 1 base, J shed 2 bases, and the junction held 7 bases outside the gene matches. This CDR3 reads CASSVNPGLAAQETQYF. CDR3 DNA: TGTGCCAGCAGCGTAAATCCGGGACTAGCGGCGCAAGAGACCCAGTACTTC.

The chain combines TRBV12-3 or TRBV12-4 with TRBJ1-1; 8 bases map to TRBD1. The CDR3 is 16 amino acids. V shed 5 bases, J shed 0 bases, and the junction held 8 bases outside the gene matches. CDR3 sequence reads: CASSPQGARMNTEAFF. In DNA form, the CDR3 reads TGTGCCAGCAGTCCCCAGGGGGCCCGGATGAACACTGAAGCTTTCTTT.

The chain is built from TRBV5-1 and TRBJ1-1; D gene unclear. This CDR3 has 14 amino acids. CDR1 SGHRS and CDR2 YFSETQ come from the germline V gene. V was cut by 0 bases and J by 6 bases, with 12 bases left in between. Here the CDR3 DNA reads TGCGCCAGCAGCTTGGGCCAGCTAAGGTCTGAAGCTTTCTTT. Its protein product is CASSLGQLRSEAFF.

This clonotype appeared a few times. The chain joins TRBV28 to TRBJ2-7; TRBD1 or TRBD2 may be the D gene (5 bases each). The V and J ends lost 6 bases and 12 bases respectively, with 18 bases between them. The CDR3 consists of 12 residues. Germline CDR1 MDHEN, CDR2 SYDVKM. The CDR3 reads CASSQLGTPRYF. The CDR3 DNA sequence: TGTGCCAGCAGCCAGCTCGGGACCCCGCGGTACTTC.

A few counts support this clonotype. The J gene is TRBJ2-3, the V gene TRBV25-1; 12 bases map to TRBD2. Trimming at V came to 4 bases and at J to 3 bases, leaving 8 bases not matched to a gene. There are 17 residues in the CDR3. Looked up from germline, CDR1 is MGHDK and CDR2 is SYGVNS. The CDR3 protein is CASSAGLAGFRTDTQYF. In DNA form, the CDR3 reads TGTGCCAGCAGTGCTGGACTAGCGGGATTCCGAACAGATACGCAGTATTTT.

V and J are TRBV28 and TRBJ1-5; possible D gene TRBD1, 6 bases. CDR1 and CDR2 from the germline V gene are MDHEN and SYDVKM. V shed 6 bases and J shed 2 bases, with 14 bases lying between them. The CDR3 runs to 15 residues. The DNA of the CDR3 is TGTGCCAGCAGACACAGGGAGTTGGGCAATCAGCCCCAGCATTTT. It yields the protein CASRHRELGNQPQHF.

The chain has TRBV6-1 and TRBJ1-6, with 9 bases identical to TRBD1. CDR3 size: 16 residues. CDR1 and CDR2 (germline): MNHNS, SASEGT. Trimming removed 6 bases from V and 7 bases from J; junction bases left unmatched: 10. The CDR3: CASRSRDREGNSPLHF. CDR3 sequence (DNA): TGTGCCAGCAGGTCCCGGGACAGGGAAGGCAATTCACCCCTCCACTTT.

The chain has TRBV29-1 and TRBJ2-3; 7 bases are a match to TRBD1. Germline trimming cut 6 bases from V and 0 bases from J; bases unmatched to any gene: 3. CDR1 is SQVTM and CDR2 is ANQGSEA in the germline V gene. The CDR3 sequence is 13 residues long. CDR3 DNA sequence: TGCAGCGTGGACAGGCTAAGCACAGATACGCAGTATTTT. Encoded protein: CSVDRLSTDTQYF.

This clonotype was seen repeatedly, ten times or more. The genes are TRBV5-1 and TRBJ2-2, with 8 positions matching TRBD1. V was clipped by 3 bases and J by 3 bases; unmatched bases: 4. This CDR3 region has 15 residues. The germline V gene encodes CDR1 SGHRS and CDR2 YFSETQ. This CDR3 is CASSWTGRDTGELFF. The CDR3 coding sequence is TGCGCCAGCAGCTGGACAGGGCGGGACACCGGGGAGCTGTTTTTT.

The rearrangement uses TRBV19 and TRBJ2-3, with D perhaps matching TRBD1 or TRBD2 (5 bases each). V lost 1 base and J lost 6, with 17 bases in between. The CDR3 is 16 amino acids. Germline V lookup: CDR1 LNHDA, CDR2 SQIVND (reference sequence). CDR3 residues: CASSIVRGTIGDTQYF. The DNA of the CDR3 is TGTGCCAGTAGTATAGTTAGAGGGACCATCGGGGATACGCAGTATTTT.

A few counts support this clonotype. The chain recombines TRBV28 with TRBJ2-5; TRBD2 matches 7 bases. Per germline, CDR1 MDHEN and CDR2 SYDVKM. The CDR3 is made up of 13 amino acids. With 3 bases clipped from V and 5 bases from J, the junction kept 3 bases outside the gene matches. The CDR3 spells CASSLGGDETQYF. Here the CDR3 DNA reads TGTGCCAGCAGTTTGGGAGGGGACGAGACCCAGTACTTC.

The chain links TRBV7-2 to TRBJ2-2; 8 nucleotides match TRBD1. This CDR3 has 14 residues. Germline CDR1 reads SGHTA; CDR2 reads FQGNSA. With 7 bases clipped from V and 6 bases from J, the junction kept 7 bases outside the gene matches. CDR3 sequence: CASKGQGVAGELFF. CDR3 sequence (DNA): TGTGCCAGCAAAGGACAGGGTGTAGCCGGGGAGCTGTTTTTT.

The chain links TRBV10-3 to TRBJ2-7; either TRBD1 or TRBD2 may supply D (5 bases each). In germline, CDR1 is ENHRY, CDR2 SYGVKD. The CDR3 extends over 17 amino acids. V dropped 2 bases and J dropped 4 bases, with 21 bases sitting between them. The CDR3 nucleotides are TGTGCCATCAGTGAGGGGGCCGGGACGGTCCGCTTGTACGAGCAGTACTTC. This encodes CAISEGAGTVRLYEQYF.

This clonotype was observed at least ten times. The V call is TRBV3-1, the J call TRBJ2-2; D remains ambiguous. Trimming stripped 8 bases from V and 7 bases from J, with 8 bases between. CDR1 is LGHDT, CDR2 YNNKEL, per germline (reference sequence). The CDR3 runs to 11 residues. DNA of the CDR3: TGTGCCAGCCGGCGCGGCGGGGAGCTGTTTTTT. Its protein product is CASRRGGELFF.

This chain's CDR3 is CSASPLIAGTVDTQYF. Here the CDR3 DNA reads TGCAGTGCTAGCCCTCTGATAGCGGGAACCGTTGATACGCAGTATTTT. The rearrangement joins TRBV20-1 to TRBJ2-3; 8 bases line up with TRBD2. Trimming at V came to 3 bases and at J to 6 bases, leaving 14 bases not matched to a gene. The CDR3 loop spans 16 amino acids. Per germline, CDR1 DFQATT and CDR2 SNEGSKA (reference sequence).